This T cell receptor (beta chain) emerged from a study of blood T cell repertoires in COVID-19. Study at large: Acute-phase and convalescent COVID-19 samples originated in the United States, Italy and Spain.

In the authors' methods: Amplified reference gene primers provided the basis for estimating nucleated cell counts. Repertoires were generated with immunoSEQ multiplex PCR, while TCRdb's copy carries only in-frame clones and drops some. Clonal size and the V and J genes are those of that table, whereas D and trimming came from the DNA. The table records about 46,000 clones, roughly four fifths of them present only once. Germline loops: CDR1 MNHEY, CDR2 SMNVEV (reference sequence). CDR3 length: 14 amino acids. V lost 2 bases, J lost 4 bases, and 3 bases stayed unmatched. This sequence was found in a man aged 55 to 70 with active COVID-19. Material: peripheral blood. The rearrangement links TRBV27 to TRBJ2-3; 7 positions match TRBD2. The CDR3 nucleotides read TGTGCCAGCAGTTTAGAGCTAGCGGCAGATACGCAGTATTTT. It codes for CASSLELAADTQYF.